This T cell receptor (beta chain) was identified in a study of cytomegalovirus exposure and HLA in healthy donors (dated by TCRdb to 2015 to 2018). About the study as a whole: According to an earlier analysis of around 600 of the donors, some 180 million T cells yielded roughly 110 million unique TCR beta sequences and 276 Gb of sequence data. Across under 500 genotyped donors of the cohort, an average of 235,054 unique TCR beta nucleotide sequences per donor were sequenced, and roughly a sixth of those sequences were non-productive. Both class I and class II loci were covered by HLA typing, at four-digit resolution. To predict cytomegalovirus infection status, the study combined high-throughput TCR immunosequencing, statistical association of individual TCRs with disease status, and machine learning. Using immunosequencing, the study profiled T cell repertoires from some 670 subjects and related those repertoires to cytomegalovirus serostatus. In an earlier analysis of roughly 600 of the donors, high-throughput TCR beta sequencing was used to judge whether each TCR beta V gene segment behaved as functional or pseudogenic. All discovery cohort repertoires had been generated using a single sequencing platform. An early release that covered 500 to 800 HLA-typed donors contained 300 to 350 gigabases of sequencing data and 80 million or so unique TCR sequences. Five DR-DQ haplotypes were handled as single units for association and clustering, since linkage in the cohort was strong. Typing coverage differed by locus: A, B, C, DRB1 and DQB1 were typed in roughly 620-630 donors, DQA1 in about 560, DPA1 in some 600, and DPB1 in approximately 450. Alongside the repertoire data, information on donor age, sex, ethnicity and CMV serostatus was compiled. The later analysis used no new phenotypic data to find candidate immune exposures, relying instead on TCR beta sequences and their occurrence across donors. Besides the first cohort of 500 to 700 subjects, a separate validation cohort made up of around 120 different subjects was used. Of the roughly 400 genotyped donors, approximately 81% were placed in the genetic ancestry cluster associated with self-reported Caucasian donors. In a later analysis, previously published TCR beta repertoires from hundreds of donors were re-analyzed and high-resolution HLA genotyping was added so that TCR occurrence patterns could be studied. A later genetic analysis used genome-wide SNP genotypes for about 65% of the roughly 700 donors, treating that subset as a discovery cohort. The study aimed to test whether cataloging public T cell receptors could reveal signatures of past pathogen exposure.

Trimming removed 0 bases from V and 8 bases from J, leaving 14 bases between the germline ends. The CDR3, cysteine through phenylalanine, is 15 amino acids long. Of all the DNA, just the CDR3 is kept, 45 bases in frame from base 1. The germline V gene provides CDR1 SGHRS and CDR2 YFSETQ. This clone was observed a handful of times. What antigen it recognizes has not been identified. Base-call qualities are not available, and no considerably larger clone is one nucleotide away. Other DNA sequences in the sample encode the same CDR3. The cohort consisted of hundreds of healthy bone marrow donors. All cohort members were sampled while nominally healthy, although unrecorded immune exposures were likely present. The donor was CMV seropositive and was included in the group of some 290 seropositive cohort members. A peripheral blood sample was collected from each donor, and TCR beta sequencing was performed on peripheral blood mononuclear cells. The Qiagen DNeasy Blood Extraction Kit was used to extract genomic DNA from the blood cell samples.

To prepare the library, the immunoSEQ multiplex PCR assay was applied. A mixture of 60 forward primers for TCR Vbeta segments and 13 reverse primers for TCR Jbeta segments was used in the multiplex PCR. A multiplex PCR assay on genomic DNA amplified the CDR3 region of rearranged TCR beta genes. On the Illumina HiSeq System, the amplified TCR beta libraries were sequenced as 87-base-pair reads. As for the authors' bioinformatics: Across the 700 or so repertoires, a later analysis counted approximately 75 million unique TCR beta chains, roughly 11 million of which were shared by at least two donors. Raw reads were error-corrected and collapsed into unique sequences by a nearest-neighbor algorithm in which closely related sequences were merged to remove PCR and sequencing errors. CDR3 sequences were aligned to IMGT reference sequences to assign V, D and J gene segments. For a sequence to be retained, at least a six-nucleotide match to both a V gene segment and a J gene segment was required. A rearrangement was called productive if the CDR3 had no stop codons and remained in frame with V and J, and every other rearrangement was called non-productive. Following IMGT convention, CDR3 was defined as the stretch from the second conserved V-encoded cysteine to the conserved J-encoded phenylalanine. The earlier analysis of about 620 of the donors excluded sequences that lacked an unambiguous match to a single V gene segment. In an earlier analysis of several hundred of the donors, V segments were called functional above 56.7% productive rearrangements and were called segregating when the between-donor standard deviation exceeded 5%. A statistical classification framework was built to diagnose cytomegalovirus status from the catalog of TCR beta chain sequences. V and J gene assignment, in a later analysis, came from comparing TCR nucleotide sequences with IMGT/GENE-DB human TR gene sequences. Using the TCRdist pipeline, a later analysis assigned CDR3 sequences along with most-parsimonious VDJ recombination scenarios. In a later analysis, each TCR beta chain was defined by its CDR3 amino acid sequence together with its V-gene family, and reads without a unique V-gene family were excluded. To address suspected cross-contamination and a sequencing artifact, a later analysis removed 450 to 700 highly shared, low-generation-probability nucleotide sequences. A later analysis calculated a clonal expansion index for each public chain from normalized within-repertoire ranks of inferred template counts. In a later analysis, generation probabilities were computed with a VDJ recombination model fitted to out-of-frame rearrangements, and the resulting probabilities were checked against IGoR. A later analysis scored TCR-TCR, TCR-HLA and TCR-CMV co-occurrence with hypergeometric tests, applying a repertoire-size bias correction to TCR pairs. False discovery rates were estimated in a later analysis by permuting HLA or CMV assignments 20 times. In a later analysis, co-occurring TCRs were grouped using DBSCAN, and TCRdist sequence similarity was added for clustering within HLA-allele-positive subsets. For co-occurrence clustering, repertoires with fewer than 30,000 or more than 120,000 public chains were excluded, along with roughly five repertoires with anomalous nucleotide sharing. The clones in this table, taken by TCRdb from immuneACCESS, are in-frame only. Not every clone is retained; where verified, under half of the shortfall comes from an unresolved V gene, and the cause of the rest is unknown. V and J calls and clone size are as listed in that table; D and trimming were resolved from the DNA. In this sample the table shows about 150,000 clones, 64% of which occur a single time. Around 2.9% of the sample goes to the ten largest clones.

The paper's findings and limits, for the study overall: In a later analysis, some 17,000 TCR beta sequences were associated with specific HLA alleles at a false discovery rate of 0.05. In a later analysis, several top co-occurrence clusters were reported to appear linked to parvovirus B19, influenza, CMV and Epstein-Barr virus. In this cohort, only TCR beta chains were sequenced, and detectable features were limited by the absence of alpha or paired-chain data. In a later analysis, the rate of TCR association differed among HLA loci, with DRB1 alleles having the most associated TCRs and HLA-C alleles having the fewest. Correlated functional status among segregating V segments might be attributable to linkage disequilibrium, but an unknown experimental factor could not be ruled out. In a later analysis, most CMV-associated TCR beta chains were found to appear HLA-restricted, with HLA associations seemingly driven largely by CMV exposure. In both the original and validation cohorts, the classifier was reported to diagnose cytomegalovirus status with high specificity and sensitivity. Because counts were too low, 15 to 20 rarely observed V segments, including chromosome 9 orphons, were excluded from the earlier analysis of 587 of the donors. A total of about 180 TCR beta chains were listed by the study as associated with cytomegalovirus. HLA typing was unavailable for some donors at each locus, so association tests used only the typed subset. A further reported finding was that TCR beta sequences accurately predicted the HLA-A and HLA-B alleles for most subjects in the first cohort. The authors suggested that the approach could potentially be extended to other disease states and immunological phenotypes. According to a later genetic analysis, donors in an Asian-associated ancestry cluster had fewer N-insertions in productive TCRs than the roughly 670-donor mean. In a later analysis, HLA-associated TCR beta chains were found to be more clonally expanded and to have lower generation probabilities than equally common non-associated chains. When HLA alleles, especially DR and DQ, strongly co-occurred, attributing TCR associations to individual alleles was difficult. Immune exposure information for the cohort was limited to CMV serostatus. While some public TCRs were present in many individuals, most TCR sequences turned up only very rarely across donors. A cluster of highly shared sequence variants was judged likely to represent a technical artifact of the sequencing pipeline. Sequencing depth was assumed to be roughly uniform across donors in the presence/absence analyses, though that assumption may not hold. In vitro tests confirmed that three of the cytomegalovirus-associated TCR beta chains recognize cytomegalovirus antigens. Some IMGT-functional V segments, including TRBV6-2 and TRBV6-3, could not be distinguished by the 87-base-pair reads and were therefore excluded. In an earlier analysis of roughly 500 of the donors, most TCR beta V segments appeared in productive rearrangements about 87% or about 30% of the time, broadly matching IMGT annotations. A later genetic analysis associated a missense DCLRE1C variant with V-gene and J-gene trimming of TCR beta chains, and an independent cohort replicated the association.

Material: PBMCs. Rearrangement joined TRBV5-1 to TRBJ1-4; a weak D assignment points to TRBD1 (5 bases agree). This clonotype was obtained from a woman in her twenties or thirties in good health and CMV-seropositive. The sequenced DNA: TGCGCCAGCAGCTTGGTAGCGGGGGTCGGGGAAAAACTGTTTTTT. This encodes CASSLVAGVGEKLFF. When the CDR3 is completed using the reference TRBV5-1 and TRBJ1-4 genes on either side, the full variable domain is KAGVTQTPRYLIKTRGQQVTLSCSPISGHRSVSWYQQTPGQGLQFLFEYFSETQRNKGNFPGRFSGRQFSNSRSEMNVSTLELGDSALYLCASSLVAGVGEKLFFGSGTQLSVL.